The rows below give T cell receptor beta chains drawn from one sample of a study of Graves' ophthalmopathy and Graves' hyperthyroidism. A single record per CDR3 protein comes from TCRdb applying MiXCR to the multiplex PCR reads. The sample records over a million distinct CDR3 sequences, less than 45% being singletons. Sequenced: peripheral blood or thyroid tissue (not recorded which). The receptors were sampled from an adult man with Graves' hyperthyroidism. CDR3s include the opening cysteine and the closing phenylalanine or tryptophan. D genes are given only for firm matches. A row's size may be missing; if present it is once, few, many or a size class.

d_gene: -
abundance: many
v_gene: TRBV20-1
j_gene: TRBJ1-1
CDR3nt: TGCAGTGGCGCCGTTTCGATACCAGTAGAAGCTTTCTTT
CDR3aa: CSGAVSIPVEAFF

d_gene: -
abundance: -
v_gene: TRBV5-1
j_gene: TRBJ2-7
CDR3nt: TGCGCCAGCTGCCGGGACGGATACGAGCAGTACTTC
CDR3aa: CASCRDGYEQYF

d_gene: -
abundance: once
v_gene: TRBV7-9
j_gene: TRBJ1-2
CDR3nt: TGTGCCAGCAGTCAGCCCCAGGGGCAATCTACGGCTAACTATGGCTACACCTTC
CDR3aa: CASSQPQGQSTANYGYTF

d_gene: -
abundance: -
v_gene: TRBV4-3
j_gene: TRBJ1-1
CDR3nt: TGCGCCAGCAGCCAGCGATTAGAGTCTGAAGCTTTCTTT
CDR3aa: CASSQRLESEAFF

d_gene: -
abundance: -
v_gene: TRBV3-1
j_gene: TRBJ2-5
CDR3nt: TGTGCCAGCAGCCAGGCCGTGGGGCGGGGAGGAGAGACCCAGTACTTC
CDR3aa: CASSQAVGRGGETQYF

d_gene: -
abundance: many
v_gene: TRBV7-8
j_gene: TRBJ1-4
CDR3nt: TGTGCCAGCAGCTTAGTAGGGTCCAGGAGGAATGAAAAACTGTTTTTT
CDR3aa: CASSLVGSRRNEKLFF

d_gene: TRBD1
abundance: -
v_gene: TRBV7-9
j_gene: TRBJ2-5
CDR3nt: TGTGCCAGCAGCTTAGGCGGAGTCACAGGGGGCCAGAAAGAGACCCAGTACTTC
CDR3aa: CASSLGGVTGGQKETQYF

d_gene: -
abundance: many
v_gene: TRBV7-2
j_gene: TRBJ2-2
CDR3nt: TGTGCCAGCAGCTTAGCCTTAATTGGCTCGACCGGGGAGCTGTTTTTT
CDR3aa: CASSLALIGSTGELFF

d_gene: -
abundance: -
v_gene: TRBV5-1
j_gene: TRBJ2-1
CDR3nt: TGCGCCAGCAGCTCCCACGGGGAGCAGTTCTTC
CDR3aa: CASSSHGEQFF

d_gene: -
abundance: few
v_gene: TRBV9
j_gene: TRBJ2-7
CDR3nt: TGTGCCAGCAGCCAAGGGGACGGTAGCTACGAGCAGTACTTC
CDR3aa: CASSQGDGSYEQYF

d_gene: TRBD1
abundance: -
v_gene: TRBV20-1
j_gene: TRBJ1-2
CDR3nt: TGCAGTGCTAGAGTGGGTTTTGGGACAGAAGCTAACTATGGCTACACCTTC
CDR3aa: CSARVGFGTEANYGYTF

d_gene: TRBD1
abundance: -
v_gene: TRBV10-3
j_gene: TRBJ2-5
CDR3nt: TGTGCCAGCAGTCGACCGACAGGGCAAGAGACCCAGTACTTC
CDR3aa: CASSRPTGQETQYF

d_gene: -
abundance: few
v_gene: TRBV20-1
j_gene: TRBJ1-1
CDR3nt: TGCAGTGCTAGAGAAGGGAGACGGATAGAAGCTTTCTTT
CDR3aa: CSAREGRRIEAFF

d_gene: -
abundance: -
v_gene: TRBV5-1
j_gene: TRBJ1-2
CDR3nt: TGTGCCAGCAGCTTGGGAAGTCAGGGTTGGACTAACTATGGCTACACCTTC
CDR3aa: CASSLGSQGWTNYGYTF

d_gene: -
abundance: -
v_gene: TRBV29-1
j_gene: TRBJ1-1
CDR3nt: TGCAGCGTTGCGAGACAGGAAAATGAAGCTTTCTTT
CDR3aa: CSVARQENEAFF

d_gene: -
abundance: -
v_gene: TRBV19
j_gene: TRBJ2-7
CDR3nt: TGTGCCAGTAGTATCCGTCGGGAATACGAGCAGTACTTC
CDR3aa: CASSIRREYEQYF

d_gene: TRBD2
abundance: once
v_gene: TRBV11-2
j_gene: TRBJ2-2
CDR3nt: TGTGCCAGCAGCGTGCTAGCGGGAGGGCTTTTGGACACCGGGGAGCTGTTTTTT
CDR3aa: CASSVLAGGLLDTGELFF

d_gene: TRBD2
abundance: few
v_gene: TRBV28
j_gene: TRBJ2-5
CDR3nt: TGTGCCAGCAGACCAGGACTAGCGGGAGGGGAGACCCAGTACTTC
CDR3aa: CASRPGLAGGETQYF

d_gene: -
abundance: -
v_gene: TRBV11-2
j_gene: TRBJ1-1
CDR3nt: TGTGCCAGCAAGATGGGATGGAACACTGAAGCTTTCTTT
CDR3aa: CASKMGWNTEAFF

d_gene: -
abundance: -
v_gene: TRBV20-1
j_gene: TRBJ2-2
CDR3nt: TGCAGTGCTAGAGGTCCGGTAACCGGGGAGCTGCTTTTT
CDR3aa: CSARGPVTGELLF

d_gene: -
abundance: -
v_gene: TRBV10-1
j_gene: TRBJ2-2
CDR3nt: TGCGCCAGCAGTAAACAACGAAACAGGGACACCGGGGAGCTGTTTTTT
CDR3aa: CASSKQRNRDTGELFF

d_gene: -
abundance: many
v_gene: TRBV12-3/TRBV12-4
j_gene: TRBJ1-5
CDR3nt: TGTGCCAGCAGCCCTACAGGTCCCAGCCAGCCCCAGCATTTT
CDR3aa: CASSPTGPSQPQHF

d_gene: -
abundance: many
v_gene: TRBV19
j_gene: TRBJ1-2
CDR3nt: TGTGCCAGTAACAGGGATTTTAACTATGGCTACACCTTC
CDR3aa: CASNRDFNYGYTF

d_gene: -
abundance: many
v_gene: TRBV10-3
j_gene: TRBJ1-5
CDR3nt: TGTGCCATCAGTGAGTCGAGGGGGCAGCCCCAGCATTTT
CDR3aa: CAISESRGQPQHF

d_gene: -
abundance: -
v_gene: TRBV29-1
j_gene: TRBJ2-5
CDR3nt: TGCAGCGTAGCAGGGGACGTCAATCAGCCCCAGTACTTC
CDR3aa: CSVAGDVNQPQYF

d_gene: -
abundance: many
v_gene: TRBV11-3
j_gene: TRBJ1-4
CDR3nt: TGTGCCAGCACCCTAACAGCGAGAAATGAAAAACTGTTTTTT
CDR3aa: CASTLTARNEKLFF

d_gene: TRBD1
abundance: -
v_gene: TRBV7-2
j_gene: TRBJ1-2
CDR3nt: TGTGCCAGCAGCATAACCCGGGGACAGGAAAACTATGGCTACACCTTC
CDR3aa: CASSITRGQENYGYTF

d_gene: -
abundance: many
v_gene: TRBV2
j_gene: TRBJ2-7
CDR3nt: TGTGCCAGCACCCCAAAGGGACGAAGCTCCTACGAGCAGTACTTC
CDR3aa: CASTPKGRSSYEQYF

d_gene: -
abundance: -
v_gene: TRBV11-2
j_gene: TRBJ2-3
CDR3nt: TGTGCCAGCAGCTTAGATAAGGCTAACACAGATACGCAGTATTTT
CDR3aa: CASSLDKANTDTQYF

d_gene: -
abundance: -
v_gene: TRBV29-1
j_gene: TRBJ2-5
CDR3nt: TGCAGCGTTCTACCCGTCAGGGAGTCGGAGACCCAGTACTTC
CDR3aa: CSVLPVRESETQYF

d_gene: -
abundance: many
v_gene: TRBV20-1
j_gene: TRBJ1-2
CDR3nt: TGCAGTGCTAGAGGGCAGGACTTACACTATGGCTACACCTTC
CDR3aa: CSARGQDLHYGYTF

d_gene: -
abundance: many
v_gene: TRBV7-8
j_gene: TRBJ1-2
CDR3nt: TGTGCCAGCAGCTTAGCGTCATCCAGCTATGGCTACACCTTC
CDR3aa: CASSLASSSYGYTF

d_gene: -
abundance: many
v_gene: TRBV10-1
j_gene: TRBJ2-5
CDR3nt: TGCGCCAGCAGTGAGGACGCTCCGGGGGGCCCGCAAGAGACCCAGTACTTC
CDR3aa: CASSEDAPGGPQETQYF

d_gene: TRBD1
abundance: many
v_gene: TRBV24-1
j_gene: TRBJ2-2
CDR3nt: TGTGCCACCAAAGAGGGACAGGGGATCTCCGGGGAGCTGTTTTTT
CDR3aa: CATKEGQGISGELFF

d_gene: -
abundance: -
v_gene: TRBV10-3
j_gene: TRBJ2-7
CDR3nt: TGTGCCACCAAGAAATCAGGGGATAGGGTCTACGAGCAGTACTTC
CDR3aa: CATKKSGDRVYEQYF

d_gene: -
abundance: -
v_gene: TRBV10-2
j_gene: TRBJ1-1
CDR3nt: TGCGCCAGCAGTGACTCCGGCCAGAACACTGAAGCTTTCTTT
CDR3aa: CASSDSGQNTEAFF

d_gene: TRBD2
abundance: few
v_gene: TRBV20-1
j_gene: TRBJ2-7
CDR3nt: TGCAGTGCTAGAGTGAACCCCGGGCCGGGACTAGCGCAGTTAGTTTACGAGCAGTACTTC
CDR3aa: CSARVNPGPGLAQLVYEQYF

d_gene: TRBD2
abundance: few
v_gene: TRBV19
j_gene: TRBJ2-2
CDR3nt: TGTGCCAGTAGTACCGGGGGGACCCTAGTCCCCGGGGAGCTGTTTTTT
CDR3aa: CASSTGGTLVPGELFF

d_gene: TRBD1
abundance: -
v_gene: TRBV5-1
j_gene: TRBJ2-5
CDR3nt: TGCGCCAGCAGCCCGCAACAGGGGGACGGCCAAGAGACCCAGTACTTC
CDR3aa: CASSPQQGDGQETQYF

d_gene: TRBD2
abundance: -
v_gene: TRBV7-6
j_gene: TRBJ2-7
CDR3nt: TGTGCCAGCAGCTGGACTAGCGGGCTAAGGAGCGAGCAGTACTTC
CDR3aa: CASSWTSGLRSEQYF

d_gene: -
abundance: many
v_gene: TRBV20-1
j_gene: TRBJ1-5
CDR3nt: TGCAGTGCTAGAGTGGGGCAGGGCAATCAGCCCCAGCATTTT
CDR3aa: CSARVGQGNQPQHF

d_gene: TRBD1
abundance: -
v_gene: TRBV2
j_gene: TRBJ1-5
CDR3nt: TGTGCCAGCAGTGAAGCGTGGACAGGGGTAGGCGGTCAGCCCCAGCATTTT
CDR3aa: CASSEAWTGVGGQPQHF

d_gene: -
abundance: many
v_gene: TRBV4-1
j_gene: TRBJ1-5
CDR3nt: TGCGCCAGCAGCCAAGCGGCGGGGGATCAGCCCCAGCATTTT
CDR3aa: CASSQAAGDQPQHF

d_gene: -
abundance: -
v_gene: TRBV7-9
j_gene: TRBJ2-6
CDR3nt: TGTGCCAGCAGCTTGTACCAGGGGGCCAACGTCCTGACTTTC
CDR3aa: CASSLYQGANVLTF

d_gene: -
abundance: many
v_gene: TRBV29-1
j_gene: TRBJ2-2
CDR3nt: TGCAGCGCCCTAATATTCGGGGAGCTGTTTTTT
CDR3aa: CSALIFGELFF

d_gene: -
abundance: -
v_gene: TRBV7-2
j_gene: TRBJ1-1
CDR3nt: TGTGCCAGCAGCTTGGGTACGGACGCTTTCTTT
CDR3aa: CASSLGTDAFF

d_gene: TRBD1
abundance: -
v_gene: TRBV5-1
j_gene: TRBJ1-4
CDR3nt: TGCGCCAGCGGAAAAGGACAGGGGACAACAACTAATGAAAAACTGTTTTTT
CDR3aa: CASGKGQGTTTNEKLFF

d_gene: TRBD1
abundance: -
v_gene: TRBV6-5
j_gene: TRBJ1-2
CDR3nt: TGTGCCACCGGATACAGGGGGCAGGGCTATGGCTACACCTTC
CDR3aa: CATGYRGQGYGYTF

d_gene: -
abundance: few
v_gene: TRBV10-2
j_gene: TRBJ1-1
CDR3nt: TGCGCCAGCAGTGATTACAGCAGGGGACTCACGGAAGCTTTCTTT
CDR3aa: CASSDYSRGLTEAFF

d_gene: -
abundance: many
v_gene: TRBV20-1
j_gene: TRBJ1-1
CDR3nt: TGCAGTGCTAGCCAACAAAGCAACACTGAAGCTTTCTTT
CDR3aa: CSASQQSNTEAFF

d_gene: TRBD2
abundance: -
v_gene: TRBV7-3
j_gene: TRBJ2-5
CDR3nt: TGTGCCAGCAGCTTAGGGAGGGAGTACCGAGAGACCCAGTACTTC
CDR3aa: CASSLGREYRETQYF

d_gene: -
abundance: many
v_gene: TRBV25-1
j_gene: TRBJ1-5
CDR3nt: TGTGCCAGCAGTGAAGACGGGGCAGGAGATCAGCCCCAGCATTTT
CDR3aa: CASSEDGAGDQPQHF

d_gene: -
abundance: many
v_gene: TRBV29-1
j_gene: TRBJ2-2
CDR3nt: TGCAGCGTTGATCGGAGATCGGACGGGGAGCTGTTTTTT
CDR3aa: CSVDRRSDGELFF

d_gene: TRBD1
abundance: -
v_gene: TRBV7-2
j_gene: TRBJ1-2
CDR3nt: TGTGCCAGCAGCTTAGCCGGACAGGTCTATGGCTACACCTTC
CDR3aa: CASSLAGQVYGYTF

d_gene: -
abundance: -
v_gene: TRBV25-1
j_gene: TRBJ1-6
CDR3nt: TGTGCCAGCATGGGGCCCCCCCTCCACTTT
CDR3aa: CASMGPPLHF

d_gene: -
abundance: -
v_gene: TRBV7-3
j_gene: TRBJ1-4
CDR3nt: TGTGCCAGCAGCTTCGGACTGAGCGAAAAACTGTTTTTT
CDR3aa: CASSFGLSEKLFF

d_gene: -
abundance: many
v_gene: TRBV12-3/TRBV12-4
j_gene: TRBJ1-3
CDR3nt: TGTGCCAGCAGCCCGACGTCAGGAAACACCATATATTTT
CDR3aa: CASSPTSGNTIYF

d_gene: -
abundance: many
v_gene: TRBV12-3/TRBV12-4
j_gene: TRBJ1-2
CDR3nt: TGTGCCAGCAATCCGGGATCCGCTCTCTATGGCTACACCTTC
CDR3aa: CASNPGSALYGYTF

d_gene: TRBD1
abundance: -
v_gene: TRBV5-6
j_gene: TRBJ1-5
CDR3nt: TGTGCCAGCAGCTCGACCGGGACAGGGGGCTTTCGACCCCAGCATTTT
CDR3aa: CASSSTGTGGFRPQHF